This T cell receptor (beta chain) stems from a study of CD8+ T cells in alopecia areata. As the sequencing template, cDNA was produced by extracting RNA and reverse transcribing it. TCRdb's table, derived via immunoSEQ multiplex PCR, lists solely in-frame clones and lacks some. The table records under 200,000 clones, under 70% of them present only once. As for treatment: oral pan-JAK inhibitor, 5-10 mg twice daily. The CDR3 contains 15 residues. Germline V gene sequence: CDR1 SNHLY, CDR2 FYNNEI. Trimming shortened V by 4 bases and J by 2 bases, and 9 bases separated the two germline ends. This chain uses TRBV2 with TRBJ2-6, with D perhaps matching TRBD1 or TRBD2 (5 bases each). The sequencing used CD4+ T cells sorted from blood, collected at week 4, from a patient treated with tofacitinib. This TCR was recovered from a human donor with alopecia areata. CDR3 sequence reads: CASSGLGAGANVLTF. For the CDR3, the DNA is TGTGCCAGCAGTGGGTTGGGGGCTGGGGCCAACGTCCTGACTTTC.